This T cell receptor beta chain was sequenced in a study of blood T cell repertoires in COVID-19 (dated by TCRdb to about 2020). Looking at the study overall: Collaborator samples came from the United States, Italy and Spain and covered acute and convalescent phases of COVID-19. The repertoires were released in a freely available public database intended as a resource for research on the immune response to SARS-CoV-2. Deeply sampled blood TCRbeta repertoires from subjects exposed to, actively infected with, or recovered from COVID-19 were included in the dataset. Where available, HLA class I and class II types were obtained from metadata supplied by the sample provider rather than from assay-based typing. Samples came from the ongoing ImmuneRACE study (first 160 participants) plus 1,254 subjects from 6 global collaborators. Sample metadata almost always included a de-identified subject ID, COVID-19 status, age in years and sex. The material from the prospective study consisted of cDNA or gDNA derived from T cells, B-cell-depleted T cells, or PBMCs.

Each collaborating institution followed its own protocols to collect whole blood in K2EDTA tubes. For TCRbeta analysis, collaborator samples were shipped as frozen whole blood, as isolated PBMCs, or as DNA extracted from either sample type. Worth noting for this clone: The clone's antigen remains unknown. Base qualities are missing; no much larger clone stands one base away.

CDR1 LGHNA and CDR2 YNFKEQ are derived from the germline V gene. The junction carries 15 bases between V and J, which are trimmed by 3 bases and 1 base respectively. The CDR3 goes from the cysteine to the phenylalanine over 16 residues. The kept DNA is CDR3 alone, 48 bases in frame from the first base. TCRbeta CDR3 regions were amplified from genomic DNA using the immunoSEQ Assay, a bias-controlled multiplex PCR. Concerning the study's data processing: The number of nucleated cells in each sample was estimated by amplification of reference gene primers within the assay. To quantify the absolute abundance of each unique TCRbeta CDR3 rearrangement, sequence reads were collapsed and filtered. For each sample, productive Simpson clonality was calculated by taking the square root of Simpson's diversity index across productive rearrangements. TCRdb stores this immuneACCESS table with in-frame sequences only. Part of the clones is absent; in the studies checked, under half of the shortfall reflects unresolved V genes, and no reason is known for the rest. That table furnishes V, J and clone size, whereas the DNA furnished D and trimming. Counted in this sample were 140,000 to 150,000 clones; 88% of them appeared once. Approximately 2.4% of the sample goes to the ten largest clones.

Study-wide findings and limitations: The amount of clinical and demographic metadata varied by source and participant and was provided uncurated.

The chain couples TRBV4-2 to TRBJ1-1; TRBD1 could be the D gene, as 6 bases match. This receptor was obtained from a human donor in a cohort sampled during active COVID-19. Specimen: peripheral blood. The DNA sequence is as follows: TGTGCCAGCAGCCAGGGATTCCAGGGGAAGAACACTGAAGCTTTCTTT. It is translated as CASSQGFQGKNTEAFF.